This T cell receptor beta chain was recorded in a study of cytomegalovirus exposure and HLA in healthy donors. For the study at large: As an earlier analysis found, roughly 180 million T cells yielded some 120 million unique TCR beta sequences.

About this clone: Its antigen is unidentified.

In the PCR, 60 Vbeta and 13 Jbeta primers were used. In the source study's methods: Later work found roughly 80 million unique TCR beta chains, with approximately 12 million shared. Data came from immunoSEQ multiplex PCR; TCRdb stores just in-frame clones and leaves some out. That table supplies the V and J calls and clone size; D and trimming were determined from the DNA. The sample table includes 95,000 to 110,000 clones. Study results and caveats: Segments of the TCR beta V type were, in most cases, productive about 90% or about 30% of the time in an earlier analysis. Some V segments (TRBV6-2 and TRBV6-3 among them) were excluded as indistinguishable.

CDR3 size: 13 residues. Trimming took 2 bases from V and 9 from J, leaving 11 bases between them. Germline CDR1 and CDR2: SSHAT and FNYEAQ (reference sequence). This clonotype was obtained from a man in his forties in good health and CMV-seronegative. The material sequenced was PBMCs. The chain links TRBV7-7 to TRBJ2-1, with a possible D match to TRBD2 (7 bases). The CDR3 spells CASSLKGGGEQFF. In DNA, the CDR3 is TGTGCCAGCAGCTTAAAGGGAGGGGGTGAGCAGTTCTTC.